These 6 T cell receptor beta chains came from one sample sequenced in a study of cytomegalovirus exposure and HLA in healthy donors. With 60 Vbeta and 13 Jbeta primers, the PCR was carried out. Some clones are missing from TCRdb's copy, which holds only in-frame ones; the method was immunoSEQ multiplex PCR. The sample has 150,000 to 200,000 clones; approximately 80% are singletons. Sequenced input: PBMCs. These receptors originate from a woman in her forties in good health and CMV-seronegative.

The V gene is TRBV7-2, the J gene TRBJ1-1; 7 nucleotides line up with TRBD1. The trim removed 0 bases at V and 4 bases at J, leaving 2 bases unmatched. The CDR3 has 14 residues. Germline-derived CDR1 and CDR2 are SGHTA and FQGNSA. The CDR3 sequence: CASSLARDSTEAFF. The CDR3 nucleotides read TGTGCCAGCAGCTTAGCTAGGGACAGCACTGAAGCTTTCTTT.

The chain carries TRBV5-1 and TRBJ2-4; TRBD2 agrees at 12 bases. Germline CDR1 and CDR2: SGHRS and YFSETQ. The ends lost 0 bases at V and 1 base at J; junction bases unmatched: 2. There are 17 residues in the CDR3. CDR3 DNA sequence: TGCGCCAGCAGCTTGGGACTAGCGGGAGCCGCCAAAAACATTCAGTACTTC. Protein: CASSLGLAGAAKNIQYF.

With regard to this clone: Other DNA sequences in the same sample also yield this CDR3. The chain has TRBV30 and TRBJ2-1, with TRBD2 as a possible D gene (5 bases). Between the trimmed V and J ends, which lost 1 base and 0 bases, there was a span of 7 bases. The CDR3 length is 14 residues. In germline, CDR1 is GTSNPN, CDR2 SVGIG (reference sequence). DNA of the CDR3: TGTGCCTGGAGTGGAGGGAGCTCCTACAATGAGCAGTTCTTC. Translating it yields CAWSGGSSYNEQFF.

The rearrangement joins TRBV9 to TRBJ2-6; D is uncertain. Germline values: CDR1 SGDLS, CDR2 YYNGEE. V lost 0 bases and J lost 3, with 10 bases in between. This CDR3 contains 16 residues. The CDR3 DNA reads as TGTGCCAGCAGCGTAGGAGGCTCTGGTGGGGCCAACGTCCTGACTTTC. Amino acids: CASSVGGSGGANVLTF.

CDR3 sequence (DNA): TGCGCCAGCAGCTGGGACAGGGCGGTCACTGAAGCTTTCTTT. Its protein product is CASSWDRAVTEAFF. J is TRBJ1-1 and V is TRBV5-1; 9 bases are shared with TRBD1. This CDR3 region has 14 residues. Germline CDR1 SGHRS, CDR2 YFSETQ. Losses at the gene ends were 3 bases for V and 4 bases for J; bases not matched to a gene: 4.

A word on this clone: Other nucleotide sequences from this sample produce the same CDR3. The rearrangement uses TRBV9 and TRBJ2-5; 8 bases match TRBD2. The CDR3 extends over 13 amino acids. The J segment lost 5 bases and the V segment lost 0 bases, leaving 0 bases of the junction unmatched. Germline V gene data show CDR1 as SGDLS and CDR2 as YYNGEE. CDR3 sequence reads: CASSVAGGETQYF. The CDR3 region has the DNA TGTGCCAGCAGCGTAGCGGGAGGGGAGACCCAGTACTTC.